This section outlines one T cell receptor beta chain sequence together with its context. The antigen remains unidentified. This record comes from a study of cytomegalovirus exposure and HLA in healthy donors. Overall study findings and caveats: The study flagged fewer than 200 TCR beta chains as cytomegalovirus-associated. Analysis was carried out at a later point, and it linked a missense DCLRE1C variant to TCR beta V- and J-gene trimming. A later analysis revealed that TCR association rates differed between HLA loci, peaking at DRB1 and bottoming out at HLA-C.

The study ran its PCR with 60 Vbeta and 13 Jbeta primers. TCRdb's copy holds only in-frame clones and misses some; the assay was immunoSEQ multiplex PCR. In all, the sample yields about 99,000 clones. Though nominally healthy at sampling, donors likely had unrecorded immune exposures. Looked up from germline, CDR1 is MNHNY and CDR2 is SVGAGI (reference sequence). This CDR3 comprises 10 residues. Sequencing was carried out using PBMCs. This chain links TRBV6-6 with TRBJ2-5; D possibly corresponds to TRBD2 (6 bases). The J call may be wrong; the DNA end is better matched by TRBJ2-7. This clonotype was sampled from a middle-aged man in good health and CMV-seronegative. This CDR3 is CASAEGEQYF. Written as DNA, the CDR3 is TGTGCCAGCGCGGAGGGCGAGCAGTACTTC.